Below, 22 T cell receptor beta chains from the same sample are listed, as sequenced in a study of cytomegalovirus exposure and HLA in healthy donors. Both 60 Vbeta primers and 13 Jbeta primers went into the PCR. Profiled with immunoSEQ multiplex PCR; TCRdb holds only in-frame clones, not every one. This sample carries over 200,000 clones, roughly 80% of them seen once, and the ten largest clones take 3.5% to 4%. The sample taken for sequencing was PBMCs. The receptor source for this set is a male donor in good health and CMV-seronegative.

The DNA of the CDR3 is TGTGCCAGCAAGTCTTATCGGGAGAACGAGCAGTACTTC. It codes for CASKSYRENEQYF. The J gene is TRBJ2-7, the V gene TRBV6-5, with TRBD2 as a possible D gene (6 bases). The CDR3 spans 13 residues. Germline V gene lookup returns CDR1 MNHEY and CDR2 SVGAGI. Trimming stripped 7 bases from V and 5 bases from J, with 15 bases between.

J is TRBJ2-7 and V is TRBV29-1; 7 bases line up with TRBD1. Per germline, CDR1 SQVTM and CDR2 ANQGSEA. V was pared by 4 bases and J by 3 bases, with 0 bases of the junction left unmatched. The CDR3 spans 11 residues. The CDR3 sequence is CSVGDSYEQYF. For the CDR3, the DNA is TGCAGCGTTGGGGACAGCTACGAGCAGTACTTC.

The J gene is TRBJ2-3, the V gene TRBV4-2; 8 bases fit TRBD1. The CDR3 sequence is 16 residues long. Germline assignment: CDR1 LGHNA and CDR2 YNFKEQ. V lost 0 bases, J lost 4 bases, and 6 bases stayed unmatched. This chain's CDR3 is CASSQDWTGRPDTQYF. For the CDR3, the DNA is TGTGCCAGCAGCCAAGACTGGACAGGGAGGCCAGATACGCAGTATTTT.

The J gene is TRBJ2-5, the V gene TRBV7-8; 13 nucleotides agree with TRBD2. V was clipped by 5 bases and J by 2 bases; unmatched bases: 5. This CDR3 is built from 16 residues. The germline V gene has CDR1 SGHVS and CDR2 FQNEAQ. The DNA of the CDR3 is TGTGCCAGCAGCCGGGGGACTAGCGGGACGCAAGAGACCCAGTACTTC. As protein: CASSRGTSGTQETQYF.

This clone was seen a handful of times. Other nucleotide sequences in the sample specify the same CDR3. The rearrangement links TRBV4-1 to TRBJ2-1; D not resolved. Germline-derived CDR1 and CDR2 are MGHRA and YSYEKL. V was trimmed by 4 bases and J by 7 bases, leaving 11 bases between them. The CDR3 sequence is 13 residues long. The DNA for the CDR3 is TGCGCCAGCAGCCCCACCGGCGGTAATGAGCAGTTCTTC. Protein sequence: CASSPTGGNEQFF.

V usage is TRBV18 and J usage is TRBJ1-2; 7 nucleotides agree with TRBD1. The CDR3 has 14 residues. Trimming removed 2 bases from V and 2 bases from J; junction bases left unmatched: 2. Per the germline V gene, CDR1 is KGHSH and CDR2 is LQKENI. This CDR3 reads CASSPAGGNYGYTF. Written as DNA, the CDR3 is TGTGCCAGCTCACCAGCAGGGGGGAACTATGGCTACACCTTC. Based on the CDR3 plus reference TRBV18 and TRBJ1-2, the full variable domain is NAGVMQNPRHLVRRRGQEARLRCSPMKGHSHVYWYRQLPEEGLKFMVYLQKENIIDESGMPKERFSAEFPKEGPSILRIQQVVRGDSAAYFCASSPAGGNYGYTFGSGTRLTVV.

The V gene is TRBV6-6, the J gene TRBJ1-5; tentative D call: TRBD1 (6 bases). Trimming removed 9 bases at V and 6 bases at J, with 15 bases between. Germline V gene lookup returns CDR1 MNHNY and CDR2 SVGAGI (reference sequence). CDR3 length equals 13 residues. The DNA for the CDR3 is TGTGCCAGTTCAGGGGTTCAGGGTCAGCCCCAGCATTTT. It translates to CASSGVQGQPQHF.

The gene calls are TRBV28 and TRBJ2-5, with TRBD2 as a possible D gene (7 bases). The CDR3 is 20 residues long. Germline lookup yields CDR1 MDHEN and CDR2 SYDVKM. Trimming shortened V by 5 bases and J by 1 base, and 29 bases separated the two germline ends. The CDR3 loop reads CASSPRGGTRHARGQETQYF. CDR3 sequence (DNA): TGTGCCAGCAGTCCGAGGGGAGGGACAAGGCACGCCCGAGGCCAAGAGACCCAGTACTTC.

The rearrangement uses TRBV25-1 and TRBJ2-7, with D tentatively TRBD2 (5 bases). This CDR3 is built from 15 residues. Deletions cut 8 bases from V and 0 bases from J, with 17 bases between. Germline V gives CDR1 MGHDK, CDR2 SYGVNS. CDR3: CASPGSGGSSYEQYF. Written as DNA, the CDR3 is TGTGCCAGCCCGGGGTCGGGCGGAAGCTCCTACGAGCAGTACTTC.

The J gene is TRBJ2-3, the V gene TRBV7-3, with TRBD2 as a possible D gene (5 bases). CDR1 is SGHTA, CDR2 FQGTGA, per germline. The CDR3 contains 15 residues. Between the trimmed V and J ends, which lost 1 base and 3 bases, there was a span of 11 bases. The chain's CDR3 is CASSLSASPTDTQYF. CDR3 sequence (DNA): TGTGCCAGCAGCTTAAGCGCTAGCCCGACAGATACGCAGTATTTT.

The chain carries TRBV28 and TRBJ2-7; the match to TRBD2 covers 11 bases. CDR1 and CDR2 from the germline V gene are MDHEN and SYDVKM. V lost 0 bases and J lost 3; bases outside the gene matches: 1. The CDR3 sequence is 15 residues long. CDR3 coding DNA: TGTGCCAGCAGTTTATGGACTAGCGGGAACTACGAGCAGTACTTC. As protein: CASSLWTSGNYEQYF.

V usage is TRBV6-1 and J usage is TRBJ2-3; 9 bases line up with TRBD1. The germline V gene has CDR1 MNHNS and CDR2 SASEGT. This CDR3 comprises 14 residues. Trimming at V came to 7 bases and at J to 0 bases, leaving 2 bases not matched to a gene. The CDR3 loop is CASIQGASTDTQYF. DNA for the CDR3: TGTGCCAGCATACAGGGGGCGAGCACAGATACGCAGTATTTT.

The J gene is TRBJ2-7, the V gene TRBV11-2, with a possible D match to TRBD2 (5 bases). This CDR3 has 12 residues. V was shortened by 5 bases and J by 5 bases, with 10 bases between the two germline ends. Germline V gives CDR1 SGHAT, CDR2 FQNNGV. In nucleotides, the CDR3 is TGTGCCAGCAGCCTTGGACTGGACGAGCAGTACTTC. This codes for CASSLGLDEQYF.

The chain joins TRBV18 to TRBJ2-7; TRBD1 agrees at 10 bases. Germline V gene lookup returns CDR1 KGHSH and CDR2 LQKENI. J gave up 5 bases and V 3 bases, and 7 bases lay outside the gene matches. The CDR3 length is 15 residues. CDR3 residues: CASSPRGDRGHEQYF. In DNA form, the CDR3 reads TGTGCCAGCTCACCGAGGGGGGACAGGGGTCACGAGCAGTACTTC.

The V gene is TRBV5-4, the J gene TRBJ2-2; D call uncertain. The CDR3 runs 12 residues. With 6 bases removed from V and 3 bases from J, the gap between germline ends came to 6 bases. Per germline, CDR1 SGHNT and CDR2 YYREEE (reference sequence). CDR3 in amino acids: CASKRDTGELFF. The CDR3 region has the DNA TGTGCCAGCAAACGGGACACCGGGGAGCTGTTTTTT.

V gene TRBV7-3 combines with J gene TRBJ2-2; 7 nucleotides line up with TRBD2. Germline V gene lookup returns CDR1 SGHTA and CDR2 FQGTGA. This CDR3 comprises 19 residues. The ends lost 0 bases at V and 1 base at J; junction bases unmatched: 11. CDR3 in DNA: TGTGCCAGCAGCTTAACGATTAGGGGAGCTAGCGGGAACACCGGGGAGCTGTTTTTT. This encodes CASSLTIRGASGNTGELFF.

The V and J genes are TRBV14 and TRBJ2-7, with TRBD2 matching 7 bases. CDR3 length: 15 residues. V was clipped by 4 bases and J by 2 bases; unmatched bases: 8. CDR1 and CDR2 (germline): SGHDN, FVKESK. The CDR3 DNA is TGTGCCAGCAGCCTATCAGCGGGGACCACCTACGAGCAGTACTTC. Residues: CASSLSAGTTYEQYF. The full variable domain, with the rest looked up from reference TRBV14 and TRBJ2-7, is EAGVTQFPSHSVIEKGQTVTLRCDPISGHDNLYWYRRVMGKEIKFLLHFVKESKQDESGMPNNRFLAERTGGTYSTLKVQPAELEDSGVYFCASSLSAGTTYEQYFGPGTRLTVT.

Turning to this clone: Within the sample, other DNA sequences also encode this same CDR3. The rearrangement uses TRBV27 and TRBJ1-4; tentative D call: TRBD1 (5 bases). The germline gives CDR1 MNHEY, CDR2 SMNVEV (reference sequence). Deletions cut 2 bases from V and 11 bases from J, with 15 bases between. The CDR3 loop spans 14 amino acids. CDR3 sequence (DNA): TGTGCCAGCAGTTTAGGAGGGGTGGGTGAGAAACTGTTTTTT. Its protein product is CASSLGGVGEKLFF. Looking up the rest from reference TRBV27 and TRBJ1-4 gives the full variable domain: EAQVTQNPRYLITVTGKKLTVTCSQNMNHEYMSWYRQDPGLGLRQIYYSMNVEVTDKGDVPEGYKVSRKEKRNFPLILESPSPNQTSLYFCASSLGGVGEKLFFGSGTQLSVL.

This clone was seen a few times. The chain carries TRBV5-6 and TRBJ1-6, with 9 bases fitting TRBD1. From germline, CDR1 is SGHDT and CDR2 YYEEEE. V lost 0 bases to trimming and J lost 9 bases; unmatched junction nucleotides: 4. This CDR3 has 15 amino acids. CDR3 in amino acids: CASSLVGQGLSPLHF. CDR3 nucleotides: TGTGCCAGCAGCTTGGTGGGACAGGGACTTTCACCCCTCCACTTT.

The V call is TRBV27, the J call TRBJ1-1, with unresolved D. Germline lookup yields CDR1 MNHEY and CDR2 SMNVEV (reference sequence). V lost 4 bases to trimming and J lost 4 bases, with 19 bases between them. This CDR3 comprises 16 residues. This CDR3 reads CASSSLGRRGGTEAFF. CDR3 coding DNA: TGTGCCAGCAGTTCCCTTGGACGGAGAGGAGGCACTGAAGCTTTCTTT.

The CDR3 nucleotides read TGCGCCAGCAGTTCAAGTGGCGGGGCCCCTTCCTACAATGAGCAGTTCTTC. It translates to CASSSSGGAPSYNEQFF. The chain recombines TRBV4-1 with TRBJ2-1, with a tentative D call TRBD2 (6 bases). This CDR3 is built from 17 residues. Germline values: CDR1 MGHRA, CDR2 YSYEKL. V lost 6 bases and J lost 1, with 19 bases in between.

This chain connects TRBV9 to TRBJ1-3, with D possibly being TRBD1 (6 bases). The germline V gene encodes CDR1 SGDLS and CDR2 YYNGEE. The germline V and J ends were trimmed by 0 bases and 0 bases, with 16 bases remaining between them. There are 18 residues in the CDR3. CDR3 region: CASSVGVGGRSSGNTIYF. The CDR3, as DNA: TGTGCCAGCAGCGTAGGGGTAGGGGGAAGGAGCTCTGGAAACACCATATATTTT.